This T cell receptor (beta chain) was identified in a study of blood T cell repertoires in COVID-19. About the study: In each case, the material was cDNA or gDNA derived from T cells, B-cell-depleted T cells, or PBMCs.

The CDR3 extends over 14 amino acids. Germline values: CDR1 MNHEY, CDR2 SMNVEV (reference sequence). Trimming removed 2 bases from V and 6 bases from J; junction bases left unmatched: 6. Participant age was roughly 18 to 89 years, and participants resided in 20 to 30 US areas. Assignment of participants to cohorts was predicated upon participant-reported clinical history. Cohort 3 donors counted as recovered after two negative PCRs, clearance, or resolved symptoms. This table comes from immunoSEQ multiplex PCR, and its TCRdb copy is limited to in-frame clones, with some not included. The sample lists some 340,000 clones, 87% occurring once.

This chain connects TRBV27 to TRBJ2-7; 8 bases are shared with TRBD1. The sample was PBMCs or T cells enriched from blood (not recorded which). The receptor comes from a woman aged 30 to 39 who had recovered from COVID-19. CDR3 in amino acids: CASSLGDRFFEQYF. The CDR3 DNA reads TGTGCCAGCAGTTTAGGGGACAGGTTTTTCGAGCAGTACTTC.